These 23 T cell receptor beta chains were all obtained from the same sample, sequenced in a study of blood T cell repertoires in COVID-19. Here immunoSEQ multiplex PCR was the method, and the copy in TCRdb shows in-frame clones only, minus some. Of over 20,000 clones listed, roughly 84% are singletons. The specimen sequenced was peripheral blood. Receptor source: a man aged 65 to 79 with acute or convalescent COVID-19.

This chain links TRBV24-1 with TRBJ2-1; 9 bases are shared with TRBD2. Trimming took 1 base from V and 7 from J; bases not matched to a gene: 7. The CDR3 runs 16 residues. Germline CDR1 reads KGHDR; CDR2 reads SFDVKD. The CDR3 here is CATSDLERRGGNEQFF. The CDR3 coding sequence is TGTGCCACCAGTGATTTAGAAAGGCGGGGGGGAAATGAGCAGTTCTTC.

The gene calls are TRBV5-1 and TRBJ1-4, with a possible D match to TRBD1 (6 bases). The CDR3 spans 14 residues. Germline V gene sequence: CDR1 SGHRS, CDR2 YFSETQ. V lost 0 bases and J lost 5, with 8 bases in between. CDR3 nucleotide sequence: TGCGCCAGCAGCTTGGACAGGGAAAATGAAAAACTGTTTTTT. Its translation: CASSLDRENEKLFF.

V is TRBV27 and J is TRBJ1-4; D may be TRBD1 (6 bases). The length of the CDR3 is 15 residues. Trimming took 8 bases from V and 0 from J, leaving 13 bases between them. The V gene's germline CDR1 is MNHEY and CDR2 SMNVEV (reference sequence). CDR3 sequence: CASRRTVATNEKLFF. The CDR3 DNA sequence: TGTGCCAGCCGACGGACAGTCGCAACTAATGAAAAACTGTTTTTT.

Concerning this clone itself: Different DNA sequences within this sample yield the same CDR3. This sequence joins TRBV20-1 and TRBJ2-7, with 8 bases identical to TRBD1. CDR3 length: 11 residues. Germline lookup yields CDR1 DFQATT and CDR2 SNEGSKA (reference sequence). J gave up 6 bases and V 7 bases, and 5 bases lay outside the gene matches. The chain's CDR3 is CSVGQGVEQYF. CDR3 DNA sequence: TGCAGTGTTGGACAGGGTGTCGAGCAGTACTTC.

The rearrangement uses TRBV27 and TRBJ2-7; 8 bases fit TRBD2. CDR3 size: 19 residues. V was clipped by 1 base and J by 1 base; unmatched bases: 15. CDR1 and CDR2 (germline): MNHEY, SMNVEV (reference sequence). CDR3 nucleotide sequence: TGTGCCAGCAGTTTATACGCGGCTAGCGGGTCCCAATCTTCCTACGAGCAGTACTTC. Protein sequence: CASSLYAASGSQSSYEQYF.

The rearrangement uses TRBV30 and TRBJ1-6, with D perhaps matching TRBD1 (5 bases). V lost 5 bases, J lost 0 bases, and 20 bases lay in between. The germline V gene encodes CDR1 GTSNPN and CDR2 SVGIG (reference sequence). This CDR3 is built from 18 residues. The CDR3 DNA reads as TGTGCCTGGTTACCCCTGGGGCAGACAAGCTCCTATAATTCACCCCTCCACTTT. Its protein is CAWLPLGQTSSYNSPLHF.

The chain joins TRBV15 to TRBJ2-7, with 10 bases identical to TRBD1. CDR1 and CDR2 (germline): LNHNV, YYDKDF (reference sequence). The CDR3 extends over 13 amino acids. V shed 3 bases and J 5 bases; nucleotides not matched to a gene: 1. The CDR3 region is CATSRGQGNEQYF. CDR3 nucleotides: TGTGCCACCAGCAGGGGACAGGGGAACGAGCAGTACTTC. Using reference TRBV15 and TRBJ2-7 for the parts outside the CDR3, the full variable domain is DAMVIQNPRYQVTQFGKPVTLSCSQTLNHNVMYWYQQKSSQAPKLLFHYYDKDFNNEADTPDNFQSRRPNTSFCFLDIRSPGLGDTAMYLCATSRGQGNEQYFGPGTRLTVT.

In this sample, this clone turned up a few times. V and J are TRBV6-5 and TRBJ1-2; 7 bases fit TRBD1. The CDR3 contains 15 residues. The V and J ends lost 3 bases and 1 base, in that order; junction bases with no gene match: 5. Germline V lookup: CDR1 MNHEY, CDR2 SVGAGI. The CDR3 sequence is CASSYGTAINYGYTF. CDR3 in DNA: TGTGCCAGCAGTTATGGGACAGCGATTAACTATGGCTACACCTTC.

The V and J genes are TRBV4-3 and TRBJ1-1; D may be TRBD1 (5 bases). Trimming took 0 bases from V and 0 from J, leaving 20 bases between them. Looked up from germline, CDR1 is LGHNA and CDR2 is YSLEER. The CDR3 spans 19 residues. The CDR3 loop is CASSQDLGGEGIMNTEAFF. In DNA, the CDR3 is TGCGCCAGCAGCCAAGATCTCGGCGGGGAGGGGATAATGAACACTGAAGCTTTCTTT.

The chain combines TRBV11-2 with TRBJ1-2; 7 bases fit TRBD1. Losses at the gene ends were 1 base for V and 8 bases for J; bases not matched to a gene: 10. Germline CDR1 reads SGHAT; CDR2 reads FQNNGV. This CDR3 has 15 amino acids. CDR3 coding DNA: TGTGCCAGCAGCTTAGGTCCCGACAGGGTGGAAGGCTACACCTTC. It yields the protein CASSLGPDRVEGYTF.

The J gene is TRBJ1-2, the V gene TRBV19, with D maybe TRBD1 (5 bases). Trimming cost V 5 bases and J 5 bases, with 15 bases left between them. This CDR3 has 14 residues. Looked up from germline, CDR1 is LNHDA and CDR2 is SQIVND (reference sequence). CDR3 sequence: CASSLSRALYGYTF. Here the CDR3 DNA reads TGTGCCAGTAGTCTCAGCAGGGCACTTTATGGCTACACCTTC. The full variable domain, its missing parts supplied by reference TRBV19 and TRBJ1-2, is DGGITQSPKYLFRKEGQNVTLSCEQNLNHDAMYWYRQDPGQGLRLIYYSQIVNDFQKGDIAEGYSVSREKKESFPLTVTSAQKNPTAFYLCASSLSRALYGYTFGSGTRLTVV.

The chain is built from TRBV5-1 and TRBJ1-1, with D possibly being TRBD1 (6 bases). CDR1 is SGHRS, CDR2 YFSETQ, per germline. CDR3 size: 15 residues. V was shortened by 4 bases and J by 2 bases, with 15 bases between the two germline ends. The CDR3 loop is CASSTSTGYNTEAFF. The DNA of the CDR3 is TGCGCCAGCAGCACCTCGACAGGATATAACACTGAAGCTTTCTTT.

The CDR3 nucleotides are TGCGCCAGCAGCTTGGGGCAGATTAATGAAAAACTGTTTTTT. Amino acid sequence: CASSLGQINEKLFF. The rearrangement joins TRBV5-1 to TRBJ1-4; D gene unclear. Germline CDR1 is SGHRS and CDR2 is YFSETQ. The CDR3 is 14 residues long. Deletions cut 0 bases from V and 4 bases from J, with 7 bases between.

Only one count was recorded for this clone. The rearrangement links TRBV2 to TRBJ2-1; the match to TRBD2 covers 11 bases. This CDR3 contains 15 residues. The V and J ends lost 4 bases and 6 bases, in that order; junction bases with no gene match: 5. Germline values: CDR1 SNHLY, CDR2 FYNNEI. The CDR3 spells CASSGSSGRANEQFF. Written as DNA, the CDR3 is TGTGCCAGCAGTGGGAGTAGCGGGAGGGCCAATGAGCAGTTCTTC. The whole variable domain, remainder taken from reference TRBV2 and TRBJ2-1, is EPEVTQTPSHQVTQMGQEVILRCVPISNHLYFYWYRQILGQKVEFLVSFYNNEISEKSEIFDDQFSVERPDGSNFTLKIRSTKLEDSAMYFCASSGSSGRANEQFFGPGTRLTVL.

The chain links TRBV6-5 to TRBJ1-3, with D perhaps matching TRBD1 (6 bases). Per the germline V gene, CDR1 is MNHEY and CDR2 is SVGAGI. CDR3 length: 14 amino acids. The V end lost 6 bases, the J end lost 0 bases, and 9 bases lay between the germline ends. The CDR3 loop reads CASRTGNSGNTIYF. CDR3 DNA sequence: TGTGCCAGCAGAACAGGGAACTCTGGAAACACCATATATTTT.

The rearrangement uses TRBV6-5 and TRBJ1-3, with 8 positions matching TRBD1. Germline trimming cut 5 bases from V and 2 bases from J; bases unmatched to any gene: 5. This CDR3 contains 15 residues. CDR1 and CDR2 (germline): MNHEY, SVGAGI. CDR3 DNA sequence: TGTGCCAGCAGTCCCACGACAGGGGCTGGAAACACCATATATTTT. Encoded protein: CASSPTTGAGNTIYF.

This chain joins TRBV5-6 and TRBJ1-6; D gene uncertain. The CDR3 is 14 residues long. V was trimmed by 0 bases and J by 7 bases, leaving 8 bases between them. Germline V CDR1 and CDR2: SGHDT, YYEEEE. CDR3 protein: CASSLGHLNSPLHF. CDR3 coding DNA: TGTGCCAGCAGCTTGGGGCACCTCAATTCACCCCTCCACTTT. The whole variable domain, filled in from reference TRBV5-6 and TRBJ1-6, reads DAGVTQSPTHLIKTRGQQVTLRCSPKSGHDTVSWYQQALGQGPQFIFQYYEEEERQRGNFPDRFSGHQFPNYSSELNVNALLLGDSALYLCASSLGHLNSPLHFGNGTRLTVT.

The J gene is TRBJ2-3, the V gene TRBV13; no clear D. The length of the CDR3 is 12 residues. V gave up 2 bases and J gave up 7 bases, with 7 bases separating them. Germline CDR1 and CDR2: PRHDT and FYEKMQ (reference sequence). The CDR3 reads CASSLTENTQYF. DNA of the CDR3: TGTGCCAGCAGCTTAACTGAAAATACGCAGTATTTT.

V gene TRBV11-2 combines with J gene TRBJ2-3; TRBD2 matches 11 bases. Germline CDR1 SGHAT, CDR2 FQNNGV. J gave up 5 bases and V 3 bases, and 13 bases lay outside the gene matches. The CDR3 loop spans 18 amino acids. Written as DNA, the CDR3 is TGTGCCAGCAGCTTTATCACTAGCGGGGGCCTCCGGAGAGATACGCAGTATTTT. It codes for CASSFITSGGLRRDTQYF.

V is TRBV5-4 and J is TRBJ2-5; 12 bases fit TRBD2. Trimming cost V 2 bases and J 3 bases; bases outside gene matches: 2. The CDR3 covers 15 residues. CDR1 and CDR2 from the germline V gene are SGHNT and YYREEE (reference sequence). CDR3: CASSFRLAGEETQYF. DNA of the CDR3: TGTGCCAGCAGCTTCAGACTAGCGGGAGAAGAGACCCAGTACTTC.

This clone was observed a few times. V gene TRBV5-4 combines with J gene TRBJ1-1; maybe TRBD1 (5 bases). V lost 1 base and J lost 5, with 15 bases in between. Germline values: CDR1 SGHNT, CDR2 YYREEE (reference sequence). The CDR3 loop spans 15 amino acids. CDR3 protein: CASSLPGNLGTEAFF. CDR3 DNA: TGTGCCAGCAGCTTGCCAGGGAACTTGGGGACTGAAGCTTTCTTT.

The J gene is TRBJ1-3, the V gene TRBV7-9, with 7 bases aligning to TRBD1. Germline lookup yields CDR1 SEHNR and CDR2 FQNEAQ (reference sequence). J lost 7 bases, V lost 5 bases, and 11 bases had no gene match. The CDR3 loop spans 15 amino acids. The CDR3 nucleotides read TGTGCCAGCAGCCAAGGACAGGCCGGCAGGAACACCATATATTTT. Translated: CASSQGQAGRNTIYF.

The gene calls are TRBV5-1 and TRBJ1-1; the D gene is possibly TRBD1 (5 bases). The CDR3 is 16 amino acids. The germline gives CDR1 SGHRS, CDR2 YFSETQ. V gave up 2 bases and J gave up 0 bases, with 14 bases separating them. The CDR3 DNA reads TGCGCCAGCAGCTTAGGACAAGACTGGATGAACACTGAAGCTTTCTTT. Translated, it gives CASSLGQDWMNTEAFF.